This passage covers 9 T cell receptor beta chains from one sample sequenced in a study of shared clonotypes between healthy human individuals. The protocol was immunoSEQ multiplex PCR, while the TCRdb copy is restricted to in-frame clones and leaves out a portion. Here the sample spans roughly 510,000 clones, around 79% being singletons. The sample comprised PBMCs. The receptor source for this set is a woman aged 40 to 49 in good health. Some clones in this sample may be carry-over from other donors' samples.

This clone was found many times. The chain uses TRBV2 and TRBJ2-1, with D tentatively TRBD2 (5 bases). The CDR3 consists of 14 residues. V lost 4 bases to trimming and J lost 10 bases, with 17 bases between them. CDR1 and CDR2 from the germline V gene are SNHLY and FYNNEI. CDR3 sequence: CASSAGYSEREQFF. In DNA, the CDR3 is TGTGCCAGCAGTGCGGGGTATTCCGAACGGGAGCAGTTCTTC.

V is TRBV7-9 and J is TRBJ2-7; 8 bases match TRBD2. V was pared by 1 base and J by 2 bases, with 4 bases of the junction left unmatched. This CDR3 contains 15 residues. CDR1 and CDR2 (germline): SEHNR, FQNEAQ (reference sequence). CDR3 DNA sequence: TGTGCCAGCAGCTTAGAAATAGCGGGGCCCTACGAGCAGTACTTC. Protein sequence: CASSLEIAGPYEQYF.

Here the CDR3 reads CASSAEYGSNGYTF. The CDR3 DNA reads TGTGCCAGTAGTGCAGAGTACGGTAGCAATGGCTACACCTTC. J is TRBJ1-2 and V is TRBV19; no firm D call. Germline CDR1 is LNHDA and CDR2 is SQIVND (reference sequence). The CDR3 length is 14 residues. The V gene lost 5 bases and the J gene lost 6 bases, with 16 bases spanning the gap.

This chain uses TRBV5-6 with TRBJ2-7, with D possibly matching TRBD1 (6 bases). This CDR3 spans 16 amino acids. Germline CDR1 is SGHDT and CDR2 is YYEEEE. V was cut by 5 bases and J by 3 bases, with 21 bases left in between. Here the CDR3 reads CASSRRLGTRVYEQYF. In nucleotides, the CDR3 is TGTGCCAGCAGTCGCCGGTTGGGGACAAGGGTCTACGAGCAGTACTTC.

The chain has TRBV4-1 and TRBJ1-4; TRBD1 matches 9 bases. The germline V gene encodes CDR1 MGHRA and CDR2 YSYEKL. Unmatched junction bases numbered 5, after V lost 2 bases and J lost 4 bases. The CDR3 is 16 amino acids. CDR3 coding DNA: TGCGCCAGCAGCCAACAACAGGGGGCCGGTAATGAAAAACTGTTTTTT. Translation: CASSQQQGAGNEKLFF.

The chain has TRBV28 and TRBJ1-4; D unresolved. Germline values: CDR1 MDHEN, CDR2 SYDVKM. This CDR3 has 15 amino acids. V was pared by 3 bases and J by 0 bases, with 8 bases between. CDR3 in amino acids: CASSLAAATNEKLFF. CDR3 nucleotides: TGTGCCAGCAGTTTGGCAGCCGCAACTAATGAAAAACTGTTTTTT.

V gene TRBV4-3 combines with J gene TRBJ1-1, with D tentatively TRBD1 (5 bases). The CDR3 consists of 15 residues. The V and J ends lost 5 bases and 5 bases respectively, with 18 bases between them. Per germline, CDR1 LGHNA and CDR2 YSLEER. The CDR3 DNA follows: TGCGCCAGCAGCTTCGGATACGGGGCTGAAACTGAAGCTTTCTTT. It encodes CASSFGYGAETEAFF.

The chain has TRBV27 and TRBJ2-1, with 8 bases fitting TRBD2. Per the germline V gene, CDR1 is MNHEY and CDR2 is SMNVEV (reference sequence). V shed 4 bases, J shed 0 bases, and the junction held 11 bases outside the gene matches. The CDR3 has 18 amino acids. CDR3 coding DNA: TGTGCCAGCAGTTCAGACTGGCGGACTAGCAACTCCTACAATGAGCAGTTCTTC. Protein sequence: CASSSDWRTSNSYNEQFF.

This chain links TRBV28 with TRBJ1-3; D unclear. Germline V lookup: CDR1 MDHEN, CDR2 SYDVKM. The CDR3 is 15 residues long. Between the trimmed V and J ends, which lost 4 bases and 0 bases, there was a span of 10 bases. CDR3 DNA: TGTGCCAGCAGTTCGCGGATATTCTCTGGAAACACCATATATTTT. Residues: CASSSRIFSGNTIYF. The complete variable domain, with remaining parts taken from reference TRBV28 and TRBJ1-3, reads DVKVTQSSRYLVKRTGEKVFLECVQDMDHENMFWYRQDPGLGLRLIYFSYDVKMKEKGDIPEGYSVSREKKERFSLILESASTNQTSMYLCASSSRIFSGNTIYFGEGSWLTVV.